This T cell receptor (beta chain) originates from a study of T cells in Graves' hyperthyroidism and ophthalmopathy. Amplified TCR beta CDR3 regions came from RNA transcripts. A first-round RT-PCR of the TCR CDR3 used the HTBI primer set. TCRdb re-called the multiplex PCR reads through MiXCR, storing one row per CDR3 protein. The table has nearly 750,000 distinct CDR3 sequences, 35% seen once. The junction had 9 bases not matched to a gene; V was cut back by 10 bases and J by 6 bases. The CDR3 is 14 amino acids. Looked up from germline, CDR1 is ENHRY and CDR2 is SYGVKD. This TCR derives from a middle-aged woman with Graves' hyperthyroidism. V usage is TRBV10-3 and J usage is TRBJ2-2; 9 nucleotides line up with TRBD1. The sample was blood. The CDR3 loop is CASGIDRGAGELFF. In nucleotides, the CDR3 is TGTGCCAGCGGCATCGACAGGGGGGCCGGGGAGCTGTTTTTT.